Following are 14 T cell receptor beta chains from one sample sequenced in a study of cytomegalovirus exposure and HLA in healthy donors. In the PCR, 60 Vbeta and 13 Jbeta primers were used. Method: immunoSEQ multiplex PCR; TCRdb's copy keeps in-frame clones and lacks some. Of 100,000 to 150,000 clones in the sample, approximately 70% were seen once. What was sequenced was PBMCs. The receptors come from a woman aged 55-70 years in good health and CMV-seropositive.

The CDR3, as DNA: TGTGCCAGCAGCGTAGGGCAGGAGCGGAGCTCCTATAATTCACCCCTCCACTTT. Protein: CASSVGQERSSYNSPLHF. This chain connects TRBV9 to TRBJ1-6; D unclear. Trimming removed 0 bases from V and 0 bases from J, with 13 bases in between. The CDR3 loop spans 18 amino acids. CDR1 is SGDLS and CDR2 is YYNGEE in the germline V gene.

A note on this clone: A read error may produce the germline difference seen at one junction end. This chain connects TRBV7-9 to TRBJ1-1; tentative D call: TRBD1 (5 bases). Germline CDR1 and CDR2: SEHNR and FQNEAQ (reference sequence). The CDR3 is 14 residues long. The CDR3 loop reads CSSSIYQGNTEAFF. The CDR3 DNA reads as TGTTCCAGCAGCATATACCAGGGGAACACTGAAGCTTTCTTT.

CDR3 coding DNA: TGTGCCAGCAAGGGGCCTAACTATGGCTACACCTTC. Its protein product is CASKGPNYGYTF. The chain is built from TRBV6-5 and TRBJ1-2; a possible D gene is TRBD1 (5 bases). Germline CDR1 MNHEY, CDR2 SVGAGI. V was pared by 7 bases and J by 0 bases, with 6 bases between. This CDR3 is 12 amino acids long.

The CDR3 DNA reads TGTGCCAGCAGCGTAGACTCGGCGGGGGCTAGCGGGGGAGATGAGCAGTTCTTC. This sequence encodes CASSVDSAGASGGDEQFF. The V call is TRBV9, the J call TRBJ2-1; 10 nucleotides align to TRBD2. CDR3 length equals 18 residues. CDR1 and CDR2 (germline): SGDLS, YYNGEE. Germline trimming cut 0 bases from V and 8 bases from J; bases unmatched to any gene: 14.

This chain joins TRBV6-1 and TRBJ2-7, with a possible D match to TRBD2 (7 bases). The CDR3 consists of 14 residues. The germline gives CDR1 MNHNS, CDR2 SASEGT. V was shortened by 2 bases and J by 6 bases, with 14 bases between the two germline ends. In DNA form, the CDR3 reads TGTGCCAGCAGTGAAAACGGGGGGCAGTCCGAGCAGTACTTC. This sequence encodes CASSENGGQSEQYF.

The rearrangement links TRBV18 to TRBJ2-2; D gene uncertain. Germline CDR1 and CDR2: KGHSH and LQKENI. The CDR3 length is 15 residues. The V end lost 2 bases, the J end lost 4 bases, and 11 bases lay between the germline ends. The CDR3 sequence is CASSPGQSPTGELFF. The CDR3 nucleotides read TGTGCCAGCTCACCAGGGCAGAGTCCCACCGGGGAGCTGTTTTTT.

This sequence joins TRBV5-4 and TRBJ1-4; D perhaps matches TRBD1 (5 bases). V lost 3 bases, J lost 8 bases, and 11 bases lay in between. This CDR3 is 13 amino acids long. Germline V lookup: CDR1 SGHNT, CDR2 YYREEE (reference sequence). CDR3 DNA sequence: TGTGCCAGCAGCTGGGGGGGGAACGAAAAACTGTTTTTT. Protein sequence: CASSWGGNEKLFF.

The DNA for the CDR3 is TGTGCCAGCAGCTATGGGGACACCTCGAACACTGAAGCTTTCTTT. Protein product: CASSYGDTSNTEAFF. This rearrangement joins TRBV11-2 to TRBJ1-1, with a weak D call TRBD1 (6 bases). V dropped 4 bases and J dropped 1 base, with 13 bases sitting between them. This CDR3 is built from 15 residues. CDR1 is SGHAT and CDR2 is FQNNGV in the germline V gene.

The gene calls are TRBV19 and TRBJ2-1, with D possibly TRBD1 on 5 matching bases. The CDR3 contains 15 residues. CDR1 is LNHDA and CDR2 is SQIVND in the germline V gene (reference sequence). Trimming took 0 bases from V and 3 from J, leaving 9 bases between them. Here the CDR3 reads CASSIEAGFYNEQFF. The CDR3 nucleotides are TGTGCCAGTAGTATAGAAGCAGGGTTCTACAATGAGCAGTTCTTC.

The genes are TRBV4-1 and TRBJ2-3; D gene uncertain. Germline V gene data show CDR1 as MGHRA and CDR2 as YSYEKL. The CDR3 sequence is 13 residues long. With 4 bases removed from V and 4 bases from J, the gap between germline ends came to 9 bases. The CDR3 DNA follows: TGCGCCAGCAGCCCGGCGGCGTCAGATACGCAGTATTTT. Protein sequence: CASSPAASDTQYF.

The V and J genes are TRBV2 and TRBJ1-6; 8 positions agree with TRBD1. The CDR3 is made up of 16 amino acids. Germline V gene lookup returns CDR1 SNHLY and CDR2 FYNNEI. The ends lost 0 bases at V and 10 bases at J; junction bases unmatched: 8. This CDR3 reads CASSEALRTGTSPLHF. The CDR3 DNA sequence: TGTGCCAGCAGTGAAGCGCTTCGGACAGGGACGTCACCCCTCCACTTT.

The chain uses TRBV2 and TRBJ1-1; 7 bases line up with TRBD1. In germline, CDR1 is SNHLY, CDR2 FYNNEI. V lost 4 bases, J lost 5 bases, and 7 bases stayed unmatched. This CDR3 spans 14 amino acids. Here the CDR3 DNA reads TGTGCCAGCAGTGCTGAGGGGGCAGGGACTGAAGCTTTCTTT. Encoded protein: CASSAEGAGTEAFF.

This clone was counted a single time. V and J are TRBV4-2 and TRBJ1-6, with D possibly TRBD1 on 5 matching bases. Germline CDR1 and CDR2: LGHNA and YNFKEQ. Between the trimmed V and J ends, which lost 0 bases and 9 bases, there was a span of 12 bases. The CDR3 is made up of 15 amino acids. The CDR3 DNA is TGTGCCAGCAGCCAAGAACGACTGGGGGGTTCACCCCTCCACTTT. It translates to CASSQERLGGSPLHF.

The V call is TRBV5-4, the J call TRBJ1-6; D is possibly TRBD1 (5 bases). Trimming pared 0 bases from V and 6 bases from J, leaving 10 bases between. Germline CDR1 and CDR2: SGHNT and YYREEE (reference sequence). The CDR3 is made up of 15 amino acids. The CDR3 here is CASSLGGGGNSPLHF. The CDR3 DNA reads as TGTGCCAGCAGCTTGGGCGGGGGAGGTAATTCACCCCTCCACTTT.